A selection of T cell receptor beta chains follows, all from one sample in a study of CD8 T cells in ankylosing spondylitis. MiXCR was run by TCRdb on the 5' RACE reads, yielding one entry per CDR3 protein. The sample contains hundreds of thousands of distinct CDR3 sequences, 20% of which appear only once. Sequenced sample: blood, either unsorted or a sorted T cell fraction (not recorded which). The receptors were gathered from a male donor with ankylosing spondylitis or in good health (not recorded which). CDR3s include the opening cysteine and the closing phenylalanine or tryptophan. Only part of the rows carry a size: once, few, many, or a class if the clone is expanded.

size,J,V,CDR3
few,TRBJ1-1,TRBV7-9,CASSQGTVSTEAFF
-,TRBJ2-1,TRBV5-1,CASSPSGRASDEQFF
few,TRBJ2-3,TRBV5-1,CASSTGTEGDTQYF
few,TRBJ2-6,TRBV7-9,CASSLGLSGLGANVLTF
-,TRBJ2-3,TRBV20-1,CSAKGAPGLGSTDTQYF
few,TRBJ2-1,TRBV5-1,CASSPGGRDEQFF
-,TRBJ2-2,TRBV7-9,CASSAPRGRIGELFF
few,TRBJ1-1,TRBV25-1,CASTRGLEAFF
-,TRBJ2-2,TRBV28,CASSLDRKGELFF
many,TRBJ2-3,TRBV10-3,CAIGTDTDTQYF
-,TRBJ2-3,TRBV9,CASSAPLGTGSDTQYF
few,TRBJ1-4,TRBV27,CASSKTARTGTVEKLFF
once,TRBJ1-3,TRBV7-6,CASSLKVTGAGNTIYF
few,TRBJ2-3,TRBV12-3/TRBV12-4,CASSLVLNTQYF
few,TRBJ1-4,TRBV20-1,CSPTTGPNEKLFF
-,TRBJ1-1,TRBV12-3/TRBV12-4,CASRTTGGGTEAFF
many,TRBJ2-3,TRBV9,CASSLTLLSTDTQYF